This T cell receptor beta chain was sequenced during a study of blood T cell repertoires in COVID-19. Study-wide background: Samples came from the United States, Italy and Spain, spanning acute and convalescent COVID-19.

Participant-given clinical history determined each cohort assignment. This CDR3 has 13 amino acids. Germline CDR1 LNHDA, CDR2 SQIVND (reference sequence). J gave up 1 base and V 10 bases, and 4 bases lay outside the gene matches. Per the original methods: Amplification of reference gene primers provided the estimated nucleated cell counts. Measured with immunoSEQ multiplex PCR; TCRdb has only the in-frame clones, and not every one. D and trimming were read from the DNA, whereas the V and J calls and clone size are those reported in that table. The data contain about 220,000 clones, roughly 85% of them singletons.

The gene calls are TRBV19 and TRBJ1-3; 7 bases fit TRBD1. What was sequenced was PBMCs or T cells enriched from blood (not recorded which). This receptor was taken from a woman aged 45 to 65 who had been exposed to COVID-19. The CDR3 nucleotides read TGTGCCACCGAACAGGGGTCTGGAAACACCATATATTTT. Translated, it gives CATEQGSGNTIYF.